This T cell receptor beta chain came from a study of T cell changes during pregnancy in multiple sclerosis. Deletions cut 2 bases from V and 8 bases from J, with 13 bases between. Germline CDR1 and CDR2: SGHDT and YYEEEE. The CDR3 runs 14 residues. TCRdb's table, derived via immunoSEQ multiplex PCR, lists solely in-frame clones and lacks some. The profile shows fewer than 80,000 clones, about 91% of them singletons. The sequence derives from a female donor in good health, enrolled as a control in a pregnancy study. Sequenced here: CD4+ T cells from peripheral blood mononuclear cells, sampled in the third trimester of pregnancy. The chain employs TRBV5-6 and TRBJ1-4, with D unclear. CDR3 DNA: TGTGCCAGCAGCTTCAACCGAGCTGAGGAAAAACTGTTTTTT. Translated: CASSFNRAEEKLFF.